These 27 T cell receptor beta chains were sequenced from one sample in a study of blood T cell repertoires in COVID-19. Method: immunoSEQ multiplex PCR; TCRdb's copy keeps in-frame clones and lacks some. The sample shows 120,000 to 150,000 clones, about nine tenths of them seen only once. Sample: peripheral blood. The receptors shown here come from a human donor in a cohort sampled during active COVID-19.

This chain joins TRBV7-2 and TRBJ2-7; TRBD1 matches at 7 bases. The CDR3 loop spans 15 amino acids. CDR1 and CDR2 from the germline V gene are SGHTA and FQGNSA. J lost 5 bases, V lost 1 base, and 8 bases had no gene match. CDR3: CASSLGTGFSNEQYF. CDR3 in DNA: TGTGCCAGCAGCTTAGGGACAGGTTTCAGCAACGAGCAGTACTTC.

This chain uses TRBV28 with TRBJ1-4; D remains ambiguous. The V and J ends lost 6 bases and 8 bases respectively, with 16 bases between them. The germline V gene has CDR1 MDHEN and CDR2 SYDVKM. This CDR3 comprises 14 residues. CDR3 amino acids: CASSERAVEEKLFF. CDR3 sequence (DNA): TGTGCCAGCAGCGAGAGGGCTGTAGAAGAAAAACTGTTTTTT. The entire variable domain, with the rest obtained from reference TRBV28 and TRBJ1-4, is as follows: DVKVTQSSRYLVKRTGEKVFLECVQDMDHENMFWYRQDPGLGLRLIYFSYDVKMKEKGDIPEGYSVSREKKERFSLILESASTNQTSMYLCASSERAVEEKLFFGSGTQLSVL.

This sequence joins TRBV28 and TRBJ2-7, with 9 bases aligning to TRBD1. Germline trimming cut 7 bases from V and 3 bases from J; bases unmatched to any gene: 10. The CDR3 loop spans 15 amino acids. Germline CDR1 and CDR2: MDHEN and SYDVKM. The CDR3 loop is CASTPSGTGYYEQYF. The CDR3 DNA reads as TGTGCCAGCACCCCCTCCGGGACAGGGTACTACGAGCAGTACTTC.

The count of this clone is one. The genes are TRBV28 and TRBJ2-7, with D uncertain. This CDR3 comprises 13 residues. Germline lookup yields CDR1 MDHEN and CDR2 SYDVKM. Trimming stripped 1 base from V and 2 bases from J, with 6 bases between. The chain's CDR3 is CASSLYAAYEQYF. The CDR3 DNA reads TGTGCCAGCAGTTTATATGCAGCCTACGAGCAGTACTTC. The complete variable domain, with remaining parts taken from reference TRBV28 and TRBJ2-7, reads DVKVTQSSRYLVKRTGEKVFLECVQDMDHENMFWYRQDPGLGLRLIYFSYDVKMKEKGDIPEGYSVSREKKERFSLILESASTNQTSMYLCASSLYAAYEQYFGPGTRLTVT.

This chain uses TRBV6-5 with TRBJ1-1, with unresolved D. CDR1 and CDR2 from the germline V gene are MNHEY and SVGAGI. The V and J ends lost 3 bases and 7 bases respectively, with 6 bases between them. The CDR3 runs 11 residues. The CDR3 DNA is TGTGCCAGCAGTTATGGAGGTGAAGCTTTCTTT. This translates into CASSYGGEAFF.

The rearrangement joins TRBV19 to TRBJ2-7, with D perhaps matching TRBD2 (5 bases). The germline V and J ends were trimmed by 3 bases and 0 bases, with 9 bases remaining between them. The CDR3 is 14 residues long. Germline V CDR1 and CDR2: LNHDA, SQIVND (reference sequence). The CDR3 protein is CASSITGSSYEQYF. The CDR3 nucleotides read TGTGCCAGTAGTATCACGGGGAGCTCCTACGAGCAGTACTTC. The variable domain in full, completed from reference TRBV19 and TRBJ2-7, reads DGGITQSPKYLFRKEGQNVTLSCEQNLNHDAMYWYRQDPGQGLRLIYYSQIVNDFQKGDIAEGYSVSREKKESFPLTVTSAQKNPTAFYLCASSITGSSYEQYFGPGTRLTVT.

This CDR3 is CASSLDPGFNEKLFF. Here the CDR3 DNA reads TGCGCCAGCAGCTTGGACCCAGGGTTTAATGAAAAACTGTTTTTT. The chain joins TRBV5-1 to TRBJ1-4; a possible D gene is TRBD1 (5 bases). V shed 0 bases and J shed 4 bases, with 10 bases lying between them. The V gene's germline CDR1 is SGHRS and CDR2 YFSETQ. The CDR3 length is 15 residues.

This chain connects TRBV6-5 to TRBJ2-7, with 8 bases aligning to TRBD2. The junction had 11 bases not matched to a gene; V was cut back by 6 bases and J by 4 bases. Germline lookup yields CDR1 MNHEY and CDR2 SVGAGI. The CDR3 contains 15 residues. As DNA, the CDR3 is TGTGCCAGCAGCCGTCCCGGGGCGGGGGGTTACGAGCAGTACTTC. Translating gives CASSRPGAGGYEQYF.

This clone has only a few counts. The genes are TRBV6-2 or TRBV6-3 and TRBJ1-2, with TRBD1 identical over 7 bases. CDR1 and CDR2 from the germline V gene are MNHEY and SVGEGT. The CDR3 consists of 14 residues. Trimming cost V 4 bases and J 3 bases; bases outside gene matches: 5. CDR3 DNA: TGTGCCAGCAGTTTATTAACAGGGGACTATGGCTACACCTTC. It is translated as CASSLLTGDYGYTF.

This clone was found many times. The chain employs TRBV28 and TRBJ1-4; unclear D gene. The germline V gene encodes CDR1 MDHEN and CDR2 SYDVKM. The CDR3 loop spans 17 amino acids. V shed 5 bases and J shed 3 bases, with 19 bases lying between them. CDR3 residues: CASSLRGVLFANEKLFF. The CDR3 bases are TGTGCCAGCAGTCTCCGAGGCGTACTTTTCGCTAATGAAAAACTGTTTTTT.

This clone was recorded a few times. The chain recombines TRBV3-1 (or the pseudogene TRBV3-2) with TRBJ2-7; D gene uncertain. CDR3 size: 14 residues. V was trimmed by 3 bases and J by 0 bases, leaving 9 bases between them. Germline V gives CDR1 LGHDT, CDR2 YNNKEL (reference sequence). The CDR3 bases are TGTGCCAGCAGCCACACTGCTAGCTCCTACGAGCAGTACTTC. This encodes CASSHTASSYEQYF.

The chain joins TRBV11-2 to TRBJ1-1; D remains ambiguous. The germline V gene encodes CDR1 SGHAT and CDR2 FQNNGV. V gave up 0 bases and J gave up 5 bases, with 4 bases separating them. This CDR3 region has 12 residues. In nucleotides, the CDR3 is TGTGCCAGCAGCTTAGATCGTACTGAAGCTTTCTTT. It specifies CASSLDRTEAFF.

The CDR3 bases are TGTGCCAGCAGCTTACTATCAGGGGAACATAACTATGGCTACACCTTC. Residues: CASSLLSGEHNYGYTF. This rearrangement joins TRBV7-9 to TRBJ1-2; possibly TRBD1 for D (6 bases). Trimming cost V 2 bases and J 1 base, with 14 bases left between them. The V gene's germline CDR1 is SEHNR and CDR2 FQNEAQ (reference sequence). The CDR3 has 16 residues.

The genes are TRBV6-4 and TRBJ2-7, with TRBD2 matching over 10 bases. The CDR3 spans 13 residues. Germline trimming cut 4 bases from V and 5 bases from J; bases unmatched to any gene: 2. Germline loops: CDR1 MRHNA, CDR2 SNTAGT. This chain's CDR3 is CASSAGTSDEQYF. In DNA, the CDR3 is TGTGCCAGCAGTGCCGGGACTAGCGACGAGCAGTACTTC.

The rearrangement uses TRBV2 and TRBJ2-1; weak D call: TRBD1 (6 bases). Trimming pared 3 bases from V and 1 base from J, leaving 13 bases between. The CDR3 loop spans 16 amino acids. CDR1 is SNHLY, CDR2 FYNNEI, per germline. CDR3 sequence reads: CASSEVTGPSYNEQFF. The CDR3 DNA reads TGTGCCAGCAGTGAGGTGACAGGCCCTTCCTACAATGAGCAGTTCTTC.

The rearrangement uses TRBV18 and TRBJ1-1; 7 bases align to TRBD1. V shed 5 bases and J 4 bases; nucleotides not matched to a gene: 7. CDR3 length: 14 residues. Germline V lookup: CDR1 KGHSH, CDR2 LQKENI. CDR3 in amino acids: CASSYGTVGTEAFF. The CDR3 DNA sequence: TGTGCCAGCTCATACGGGACAGTTGGCACTGAAGCTTTCTTT.

The V call is TRBV30, the J call TRBJ1-2, with D uncertain. Trimming shortened V by 1 base and J by 7 bases, and 10 bases separated the two germline ends. In germline, CDR1 is GTSNPN, CDR2 SVGIG (reference sequence). This CDR3 has 12 residues. CDR3 in amino acids: CAWSGATVGYTF. The CDR3 coding sequence is TGTGCCTGGAGTGGGGCGACCGTTGGCTACACCTTC.

The table lists this clone with a few counts. This chain uses TRBV28 with TRBJ1-2, with D perhaps matching TRBD1 (5 bases). Deletions cut 3 bases from V and 2 bases from J, with 10 bases between. Germline CDR1 MDHEN, CDR2 SYDVKM. The CDR3 is 14 amino acids. In nucleotides, the CDR3 is TGTGCCAGCAGTTTTGCAGGGCAAAACTATGGCTACACCTTC. This translates into CASSFAGQNYGYTF.

The chain couples TRBV6-6 to TRBJ2-2; unclear D gene. CDR1 is MNHNY, CDR2 SVGAGI, per germline (reference sequence). The CDR3 covers 15 residues. Trimming stripped 8 bases from V and 2 bases from J, with 15 bases between. In DNA form, the CDR3 reads TGTGCCAGCGGCGGCCAGCAGATAAACACCGGGGAGCTGTTTTTT. Translating gives CASGGQQINTGELFF.

CDR3 nucleotide sequence: TGTGCCAGCAGCTTAGGCCGAGGCAGGGCGGTCGCTGGCTACACCTTC. The encoded protein is CASSLGRGRAVAGYTF. This chain connects TRBV13 to TRBJ1-2, with a possible D match to TRBD1 (5 bases). In germline, CDR1 is PRHDT, CDR2 FYEKMQ (reference sequence). The CDR3 has 16 residues. V was trimmed by 0 bases and J by 7 bases, leaving 18 bases between them.

V usage is TRBV28 and J usage is TRBJ1-6, with 7 bases aligning to TRBD1. Trimming removed 6 bases from V and 6 bases from J; junction bases left unmatched: 5. Germline V lookup: CDR1 MDHEN, CDR2 SYDVKM. The CDR3 runs to 14 residues. The CDR3 here is CASSRQGGNSPLHF. CDR3 coding DNA: TGTGCCAGCAGCAGACAGGGTGGTAATTCACCCCTCCACTTT.

The rearrangement uses TRBV7-2 and TRBJ2-5; D is uncertain. V was trimmed by 4 bases and J by 1 base, leaving 10 bases between them. CDR3 size: 14 residues. Germline CDR1 is SGHTA and CDR2 is FQGNSA. CDR3 bases: TGTGCCAGCAGCTCCCGCTGGCTCCAAGAGACCCAGTACTTC. This codes for CASSSRWLQETQYF.

This chain connects TRBV7-2 to TRBJ2-3; TRBD2 agrees at 13 bases. The CDR3 extends over 17 amino acids. J lost 5 bases, V lost 4 bases, and 9 bases had no gene match. CDR1 SGHTA and CDR2 FQGNSA come from the germline V gene. The CDR3: CASSYRGLAGVGDTQYF. The CDR3 nucleotides are TGTGCCAGCAGCTATCGCGGACTAGCGGGAGTTGGAGATACGCAGTATTTT.

This clone was detected only once. V gene TRBV5-5 combines with J gene TRBJ2-1; the D is unclear. CDR1 and CDR2 (germline): SGHKS, YYEKEE (reference sequence). The CDR3 runs to 16 residues. V was clipped by 3 bases and J by 0 bases, with 13 bases between them. The DNA for the CDR3 is TGTGCCAGCAGCTGGAGTAGGCTCCTCTCCTACAATGAGCAGTTCTTC. Translating gives CASSWSRLLSYNEQFF.

This clone was recorded once. The J gene is TRBJ1-6, the V gene TRBV5-1; D is unclear. The length of the CDR3 is 16 residues. Per the germline V gene, CDR1 is SGHRS and CDR2 is YFSETQ. V shed 1 base and J shed 0 bases, with 8 bases lying between them. The CDR3 loop is CASSLRWSSYNSPLHF. The CDR3 DNA follows: TGCGCCAGCAGCTTGAGGTGGAGCTCCTATAATTCACCCCTCCACTTT.

J is TRBJ1-2 and V is TRBV21-1; TRBD1, as called in the table, went unchecked against the DNA. TRBV21-1 is a recognized pseudogene. CDR3 length: 18 residues. The CDR3 region is CASSAQNLPGQGARGYTF. The CDR3 nucleotides are TGTGCCAGCAGCGCCCAAAATCTACCGGGACAGGGGGCGCGCGGCTACACCTTC.

J is TRBJ1-5 and V is TRBV6-6; D gene uncertain. The ends were cut back, 6 bases at V and 0 bases at J, with 15 bases in the middle. Germline V lookup: CDR1 MNHNY, CDR2 SVGAGI (reference sequence). This CDR3 comprises 16 residues. This CDR3 reads CASRDLKGASNQPQHF. For the CDR3, the DNA is TGTGCCAGCAGAGACCTCAAGGGAGCTAGCAATCAGCCCCAGCATTTT.